This T cell receptor beta chain comes out of a study of T cell responses to AZD1222 COVID-19 vaccine. The data were produced by immunoSEQ multiplex PCR, yet TCRdb's version contains in-frame clones alone and is incomplete. This table holds about 78,000 clones, approximately 91% found once. V dropped 6 bases and J dropped 7; count of bases not matched to a gene: 6. The CDR3 has 14 residues. The germline V gene encodes CDR1 LGHNA and CDR2 YSLEER. The V call is TRBV4-3, the J call TRBJ2-1, with 10 bases lining up with TRBD2. This material consisted of peripheral blood, taken on day 0 of MenACWY control vaccination. This receptor was taken from an adult in good health. CDR3 coding DNA: TGCGCCAGCAGTATAGCGGGGGGTACTAATGAGCAGTTCTTC. Its protein product is CASSIAGGTNEQFF.